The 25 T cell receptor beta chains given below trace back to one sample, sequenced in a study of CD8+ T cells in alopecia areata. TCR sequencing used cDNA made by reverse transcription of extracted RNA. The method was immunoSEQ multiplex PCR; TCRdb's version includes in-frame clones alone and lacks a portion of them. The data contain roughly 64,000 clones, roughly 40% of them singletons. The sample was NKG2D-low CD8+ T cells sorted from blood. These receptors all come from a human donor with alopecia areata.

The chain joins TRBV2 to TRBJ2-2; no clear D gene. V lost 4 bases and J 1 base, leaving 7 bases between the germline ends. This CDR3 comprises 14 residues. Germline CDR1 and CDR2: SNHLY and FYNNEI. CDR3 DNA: TGTGCCAGCAGTGCGCGCGAGAACACCGGGGAGCTGTTTTTT. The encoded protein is CASSARENTGELFF.

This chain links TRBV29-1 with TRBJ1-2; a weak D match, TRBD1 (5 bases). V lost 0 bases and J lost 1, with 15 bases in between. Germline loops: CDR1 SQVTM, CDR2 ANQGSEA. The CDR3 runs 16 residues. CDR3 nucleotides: TGCAGCGTTGAAGATCGAAAAGGGGCAGATAACTATGGCTACACCTTC. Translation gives CSVEDRKGADNYGYTF.

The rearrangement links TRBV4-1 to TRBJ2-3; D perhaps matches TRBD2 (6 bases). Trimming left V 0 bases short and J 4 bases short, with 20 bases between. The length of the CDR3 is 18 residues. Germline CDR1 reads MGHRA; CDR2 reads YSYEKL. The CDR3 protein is CASSQDPSVAPRADTQYF. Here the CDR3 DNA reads TGCGCCAGCAGCCAAGATCCTAGCGTCGCACCTAGGGCAGATACGCAGTATTTT.

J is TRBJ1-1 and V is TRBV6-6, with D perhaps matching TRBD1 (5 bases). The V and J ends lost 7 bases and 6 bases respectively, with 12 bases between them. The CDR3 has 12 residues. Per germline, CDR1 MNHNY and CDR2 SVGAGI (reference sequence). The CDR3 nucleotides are TGTGCCAGCACCAAGACAGAAGCTGAAGCTTTCTTT. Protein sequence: CASTKTEAEAFF.

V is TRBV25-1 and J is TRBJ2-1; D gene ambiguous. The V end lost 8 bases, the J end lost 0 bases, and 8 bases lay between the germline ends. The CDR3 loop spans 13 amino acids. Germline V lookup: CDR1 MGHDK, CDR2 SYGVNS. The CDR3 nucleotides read TGTGCCAGCCTGACAAACTCCTACAATGAGCAGTTCTTC. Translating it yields CASLTNSYNEQFF.

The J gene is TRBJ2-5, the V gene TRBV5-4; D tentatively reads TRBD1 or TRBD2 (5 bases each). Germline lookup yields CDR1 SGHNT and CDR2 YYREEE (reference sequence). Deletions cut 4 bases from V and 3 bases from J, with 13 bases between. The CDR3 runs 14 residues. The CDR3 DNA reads TGTGCCAGCAGCCGTGACGTGGGGGAAGAGACCCAGTACTTC. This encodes CASSRDVGEETQYF.

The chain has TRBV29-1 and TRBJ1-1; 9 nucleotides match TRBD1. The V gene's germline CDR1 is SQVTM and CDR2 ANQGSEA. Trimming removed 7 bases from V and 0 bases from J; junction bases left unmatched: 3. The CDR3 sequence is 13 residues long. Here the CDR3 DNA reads TGCAGCGGGACAGGGGTTATGAACACTGAAGCTTTCTTT. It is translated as CSGTGVMNTEAFF.

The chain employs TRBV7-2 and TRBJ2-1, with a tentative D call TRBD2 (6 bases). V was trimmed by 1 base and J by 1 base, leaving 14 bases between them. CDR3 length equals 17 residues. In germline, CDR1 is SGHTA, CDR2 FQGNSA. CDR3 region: CASSLVPGGMSYNEQFF. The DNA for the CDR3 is TGTGCCAGCAGCTTAGTCCCTGGGGGGATGTCCTACAATGAGCAGTTCTTC. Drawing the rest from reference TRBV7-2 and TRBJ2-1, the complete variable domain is GAGVSQSPSNKVTEKGKDVELRCDPISGHTALYWYRQSLGQGLEFLIYFQGNSAPDKSGLPSDRFSAERTGGSVSTLTIQRTQQEDSAVYLCASSLVPGGMSYNEQFFGPGTRLTVL.

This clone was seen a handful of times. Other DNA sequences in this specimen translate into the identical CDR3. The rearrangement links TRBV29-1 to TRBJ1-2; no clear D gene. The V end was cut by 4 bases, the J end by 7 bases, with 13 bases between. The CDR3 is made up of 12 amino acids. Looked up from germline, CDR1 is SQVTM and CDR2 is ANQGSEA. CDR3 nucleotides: TGCAGCGTTGTGTATGACTCGGGTGGCTACACCTTC. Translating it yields CSVVYDSGGYTF.

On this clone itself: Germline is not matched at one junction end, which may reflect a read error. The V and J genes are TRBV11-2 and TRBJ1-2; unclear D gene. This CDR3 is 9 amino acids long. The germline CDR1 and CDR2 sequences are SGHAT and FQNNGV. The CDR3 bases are TGTGCCAGCGAGCCCCGAGCGCACTTC. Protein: CASEPRAHF. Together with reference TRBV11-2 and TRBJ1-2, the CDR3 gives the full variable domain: EAGVAQSPRYKIIEKRQSVAFWCNPISGHATLYWYQQILGQGPKLLIQFQNNGVVDDSQLPKDRFSAERLKGVDSTLKIQPAKLEDSAVYLCASEPRAHFGSGTRLTVV.

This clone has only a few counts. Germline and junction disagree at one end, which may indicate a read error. The CDR3: CASSFERVDF. DNA for the CDR3: TGTGCCAGCAGCTTTGAACGGGTCGACTTT. The chain carries TRBV7-9 and TRBJ2-3; D ambiguous. Looked up from germline, CDR1 is SEHNR and CDR2 is FQNEAQ (reference sequence). The CDR3 consists of 10 residues.

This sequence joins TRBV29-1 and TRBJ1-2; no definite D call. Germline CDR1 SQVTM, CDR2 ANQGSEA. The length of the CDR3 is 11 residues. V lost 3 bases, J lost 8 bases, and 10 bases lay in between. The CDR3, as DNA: TGCAGCGTTGAGGTTGGCTGGGGCTACACCTTC. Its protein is CSVEVGWGYTF.

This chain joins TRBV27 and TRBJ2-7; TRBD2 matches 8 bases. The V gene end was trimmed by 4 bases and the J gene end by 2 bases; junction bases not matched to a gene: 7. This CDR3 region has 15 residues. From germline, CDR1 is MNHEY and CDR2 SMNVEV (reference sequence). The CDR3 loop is CASSSLTSVTYEQYF. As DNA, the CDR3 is TGTGCCAGCAGTTCCCTGACTAGCGTTACCTACGAGCAGTACTTC.

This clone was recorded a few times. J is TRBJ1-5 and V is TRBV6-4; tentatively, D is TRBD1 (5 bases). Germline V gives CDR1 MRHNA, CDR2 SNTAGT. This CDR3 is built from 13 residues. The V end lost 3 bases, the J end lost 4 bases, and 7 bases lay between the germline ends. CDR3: CASSEGDNQPQHF. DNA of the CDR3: TGTGCCAGCAGTGAAGGGGATAATCAGCCCCAGCATTTT.

CDR3 sequence (DNA): TGCGCCAGCAGCCAAGGTCAGGAGGTCGGAAAACTGTTTTTT. It encodes CASSQGQEVGKLFF. The chain links TRBV4-3 to TRBJ1-4; D not certain. From germline, CDR1 is LGHNA and CDR2 YSLEER. Trimming removed 1 base at V and 10 bases at J, with 13 bases between. The CDR3 consists of 14 residues.

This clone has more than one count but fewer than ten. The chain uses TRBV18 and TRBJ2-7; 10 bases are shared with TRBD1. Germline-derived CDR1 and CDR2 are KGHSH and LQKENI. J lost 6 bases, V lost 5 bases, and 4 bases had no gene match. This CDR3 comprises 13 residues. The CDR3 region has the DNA TGTGCCAGCTCAGCCGGGACAGGGGTCGAGCAGTACTTC. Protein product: CASSAGTGVEQYF.

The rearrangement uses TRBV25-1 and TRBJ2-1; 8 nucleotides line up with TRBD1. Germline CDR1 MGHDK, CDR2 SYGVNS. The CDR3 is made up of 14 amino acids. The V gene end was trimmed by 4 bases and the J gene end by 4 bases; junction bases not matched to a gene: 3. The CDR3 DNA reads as TGTGCCAGCAGTGTGGGACAGGTTTACAATGAGCAGTTCTTC. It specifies CASSVGQVYNEQFF.

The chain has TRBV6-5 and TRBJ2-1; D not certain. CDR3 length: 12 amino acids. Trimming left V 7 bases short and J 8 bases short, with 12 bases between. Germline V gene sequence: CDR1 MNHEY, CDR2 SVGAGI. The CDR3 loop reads CASTSGADEQFF. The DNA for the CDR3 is TGTGCCAGCACCTCGGGCGCGGATGAGCAGTTCTTC.

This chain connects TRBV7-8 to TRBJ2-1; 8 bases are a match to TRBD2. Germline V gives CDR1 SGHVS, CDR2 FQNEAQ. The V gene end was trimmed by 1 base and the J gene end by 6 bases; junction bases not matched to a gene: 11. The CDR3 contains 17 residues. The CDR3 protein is CASSLDRREGPSNEQFF. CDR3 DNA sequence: TGTGCCAGCAGCTTAGATCGTCGGGAGGGCCCCAGCAATGAGCAGTTCTTC.

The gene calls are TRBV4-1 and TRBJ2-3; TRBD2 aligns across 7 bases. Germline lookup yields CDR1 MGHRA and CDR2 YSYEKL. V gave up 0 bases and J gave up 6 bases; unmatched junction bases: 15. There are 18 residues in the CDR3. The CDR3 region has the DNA TGCGCCAGCAGCCAAGAAGCGAGGACTAGGGTATGTATGGATACGCAGTATTTT. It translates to CASSQEARTRVCMDTQYF.

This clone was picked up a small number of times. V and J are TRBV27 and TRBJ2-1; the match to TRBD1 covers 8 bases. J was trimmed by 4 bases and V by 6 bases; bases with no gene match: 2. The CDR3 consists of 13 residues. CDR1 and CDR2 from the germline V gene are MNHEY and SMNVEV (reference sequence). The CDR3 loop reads CASSWTGYNEQFF. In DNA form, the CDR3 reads TGTGCCAGCAGCTGGACAGGGTACAATGAGCAGTTCTTC.

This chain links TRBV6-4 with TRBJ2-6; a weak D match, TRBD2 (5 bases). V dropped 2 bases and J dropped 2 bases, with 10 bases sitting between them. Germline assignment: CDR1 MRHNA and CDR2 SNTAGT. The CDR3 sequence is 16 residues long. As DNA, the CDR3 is TGTGCCAGCAGTGACGAGGGTACCCCTGGGGCCAACGTCCTGACTTTC. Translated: CASSDEGTPGANVLTF.

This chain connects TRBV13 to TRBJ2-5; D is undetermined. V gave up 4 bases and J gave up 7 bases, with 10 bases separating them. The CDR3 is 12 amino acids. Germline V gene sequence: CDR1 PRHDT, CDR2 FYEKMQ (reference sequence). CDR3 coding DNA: TGTGCCAGCAGCTCCCTTATGGGGACCCAGTACTTC. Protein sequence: CASSSLMGTQYF.

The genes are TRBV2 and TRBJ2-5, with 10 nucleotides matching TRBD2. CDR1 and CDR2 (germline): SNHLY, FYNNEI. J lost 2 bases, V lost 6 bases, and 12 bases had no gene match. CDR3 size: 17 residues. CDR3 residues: CASRGLRLAGKQETQYF. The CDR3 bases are TGTGCCAGCAGAGGACTTCGACTAGCGGGTAAACAAGAGACCCAGTACTTC.

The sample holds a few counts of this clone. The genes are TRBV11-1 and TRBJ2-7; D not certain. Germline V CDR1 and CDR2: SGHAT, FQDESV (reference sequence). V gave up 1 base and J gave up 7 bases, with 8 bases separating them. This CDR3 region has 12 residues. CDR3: CASSLGISEQYF. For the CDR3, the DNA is TGTGCCAGCAGCTTAGGGATCTCGGAGCAGTACTTC.